This T cell receptor beta chain was recorded in a study of blood T cell repertoires in COVID-19. Sequencing was performed with immunoSEQ multiplex PCR; in TCRdb, only in-frame clones are kept and a portion is missing. The sample includes 52,000 or so clones, approximately 90% of them seen just once. This CDR3 contains 12 residues. V lost 3 bases, J lost 5 bases, and 10 bases lay in between. Looked up from germline, CDR1 is SQVTM and CDR2 is ANQGSEA. Sequencing used peripheral blood. The TCR sequence derives from a man at least 80 years old with acute or convalescent COVID-19. The chain has TRBV29-1 and TRBJ2-5; maybe TRBD2 (5 bases). CDR3 nucleotide sequence: TGCAGCGTTGAGTTTAGCGCGGAGACCCAGTACTTC. Its translation: CSVEFSAETQYF.